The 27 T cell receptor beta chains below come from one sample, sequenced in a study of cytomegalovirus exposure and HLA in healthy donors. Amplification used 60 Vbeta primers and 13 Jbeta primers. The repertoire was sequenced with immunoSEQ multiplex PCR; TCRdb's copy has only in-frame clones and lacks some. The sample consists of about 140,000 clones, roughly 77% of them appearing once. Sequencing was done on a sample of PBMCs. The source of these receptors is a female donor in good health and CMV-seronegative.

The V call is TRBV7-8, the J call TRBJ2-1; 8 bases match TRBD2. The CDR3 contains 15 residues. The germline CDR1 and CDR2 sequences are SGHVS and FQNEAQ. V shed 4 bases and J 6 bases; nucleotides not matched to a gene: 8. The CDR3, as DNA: TGTGCCAGCAGCTCGCCCGTGCTAGCGGGCAATGAGCAGTTCTTC. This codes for CASSSPVLAGNEQFF.

CDR3 in amino acids: CASSLGAPGTSSNEQFF. The CDR3 nucleotides read TGTGCCAGCAGCTTAGGGGCCCCCGGGACTAGCAGCAATGAGCAGTTCTTC. The chain carries TRBV7-3 and TRBJ2-1, with 9 bases lining up with TRBD2. This CDR3 has 17 amino acids. Germline trimming cut 2 bases from V and 6 bases from J; bases unmatched to any gene: 11. The germline CDR1 and CDR2 sequences are SGHTA and FQGTGA.

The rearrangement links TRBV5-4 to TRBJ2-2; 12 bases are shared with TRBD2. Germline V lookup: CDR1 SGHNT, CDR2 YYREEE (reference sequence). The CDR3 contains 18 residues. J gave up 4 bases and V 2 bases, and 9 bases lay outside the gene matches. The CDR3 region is CASSLGPPGLAGTGELFF. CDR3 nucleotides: TGTGCCAGCAGCTTAGGTCCCCCGGGACTAGCGGGCACCGGGGAGCTGTTTTTT.

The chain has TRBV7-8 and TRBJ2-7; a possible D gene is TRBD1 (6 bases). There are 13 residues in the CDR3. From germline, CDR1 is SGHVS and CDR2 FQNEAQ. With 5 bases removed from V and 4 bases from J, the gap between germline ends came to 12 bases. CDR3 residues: CASSPGAVYEQYF. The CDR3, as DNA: TGTGCCAGCAGCCCAGGGGCAGTATACGAGCAGTACTTC.

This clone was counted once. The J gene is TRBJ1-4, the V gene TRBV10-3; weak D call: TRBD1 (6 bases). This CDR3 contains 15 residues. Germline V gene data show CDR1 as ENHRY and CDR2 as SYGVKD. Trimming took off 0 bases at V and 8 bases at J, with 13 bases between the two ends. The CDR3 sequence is CAISESTGRGEKLFF. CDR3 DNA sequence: TGTGCCATCAGTGAGTCGACAGGAAGGGGGGAAAAACTGTTTTTT.

In DNA, the CDR3 is TGTGCCTGGAGTGCCGATACAGGGGAATGGCATCAGCCCCAGCATTTT. Amino acid sequence: CAWSADTGEWHQPQHF. V and J are TRBV30 and TRBJ1-5, with 7 positions matching TRBD1. Germline V gene data show CDR1 as GTSNPN and CDR2 as SVGIG (reference sequence). The CDR3 extends over 16 amino acids. V was pared by 1 base and J by 5 bases, with 11 bases of the junction left unmatched.

The CDR3 DNA reads as TGTGCCAGCAGCTCATGGAGGGGCGGGACCGGGGAGCTGTTTTTT. This encodes CASSSWRGGTGELFF. The rearrangement uses TRBV7-2 and TRBJ2-2; D is perhaps TRBD2 (6 bases). There are 15 residues in the CDR3. Germline V gives CDR1 SGHTA, CDR2 FQGNSA. V was cut by 4 bases and J by 5 bases, with 14 bases left in between. Variable domain in full (rest from reference TRBV7-2 and TRBJ2-2): GAGVSQSPSNKVTEKGKDVELRCDPISGHTALYWYRQSLGQGLEFLIYFQGNSAPDKSGLPSDRFSAERTGGSVSTLTIQRTQQEDSAVYLCASSSWRGGTGELFFGEGSRLTVL.

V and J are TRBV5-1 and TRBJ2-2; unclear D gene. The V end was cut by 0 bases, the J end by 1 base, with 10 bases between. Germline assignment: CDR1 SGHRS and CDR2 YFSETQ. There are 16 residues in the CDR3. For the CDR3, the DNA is TGCGCCAGCAGCTTGGATGGGCTTCGGAACACCGGGGAGCTGTTTTTT. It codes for CASSLDGLRNTGELFF.

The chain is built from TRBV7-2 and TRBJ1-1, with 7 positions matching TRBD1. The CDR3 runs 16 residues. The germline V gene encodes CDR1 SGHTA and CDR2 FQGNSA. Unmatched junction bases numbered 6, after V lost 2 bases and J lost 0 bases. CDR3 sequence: CASSLSGGGVNTEAFF. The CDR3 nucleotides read TGTGCCAGCAGCTTATCAGGGGGTGGGGTGAACACTGAAGCTTTCTTT.

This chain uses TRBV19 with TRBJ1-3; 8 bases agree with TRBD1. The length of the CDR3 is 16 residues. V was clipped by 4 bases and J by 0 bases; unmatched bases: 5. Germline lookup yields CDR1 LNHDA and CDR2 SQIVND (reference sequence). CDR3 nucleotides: TGTGCCAGTAGTACCCGACAGGGGAGCTCTGGAAACACCATATATTTT. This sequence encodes CASSTRQGSSGNTIYF.

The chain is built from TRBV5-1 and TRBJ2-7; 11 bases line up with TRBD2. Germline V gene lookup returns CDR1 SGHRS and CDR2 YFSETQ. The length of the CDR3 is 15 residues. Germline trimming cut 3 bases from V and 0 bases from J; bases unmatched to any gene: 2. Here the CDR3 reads CASSSGTSGSYEQYF. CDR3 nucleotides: TGCGCCAGCAGCTCCGGGACTAGCGGCTCCTACGAGCAGTACTTC.

CDR3 loop: CASSPSAREGETQYF. CDR3 coding DNA: TGTGCCAGCAGCCCCTCGGCTCGGGAGGGAGAGACCCAGTACTTC. The V and J genes are TRBV7-2 and TRBJ2-5, with 8 bases that match TRBD2. The J segment lost 4 bases and the V segment lost 5 bases, leaving 9 bases of the junction unmatched. Germline CDR1 reads SGHTA; CDR2 reads FQGNSA. CDR3 length: 15 residues.

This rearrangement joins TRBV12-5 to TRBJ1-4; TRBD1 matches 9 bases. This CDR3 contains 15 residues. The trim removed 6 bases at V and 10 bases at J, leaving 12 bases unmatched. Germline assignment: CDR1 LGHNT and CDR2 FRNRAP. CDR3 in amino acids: CASGAAGTGSRKLFF. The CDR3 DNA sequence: TGTGCTAGTGGAGCGGCCGGGACAGGGAGTCGAAAACTGTTTTTT.

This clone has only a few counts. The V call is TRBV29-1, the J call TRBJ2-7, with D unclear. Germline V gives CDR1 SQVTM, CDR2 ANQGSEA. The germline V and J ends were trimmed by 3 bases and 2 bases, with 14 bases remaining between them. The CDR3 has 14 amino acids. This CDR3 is CSVELRTDPYEQYF. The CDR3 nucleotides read TGCAGCGTTGAGCTAAGAACTGATCCCTACGAGCAGTACTTC.

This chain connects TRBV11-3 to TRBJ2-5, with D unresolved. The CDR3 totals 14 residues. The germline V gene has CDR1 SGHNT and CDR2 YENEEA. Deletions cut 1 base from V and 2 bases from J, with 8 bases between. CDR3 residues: CASSLVRLQETQYF. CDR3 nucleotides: TGTGCCAGCAGCTTAGTACGACTGCAAGAGACCCAGTACTTC.

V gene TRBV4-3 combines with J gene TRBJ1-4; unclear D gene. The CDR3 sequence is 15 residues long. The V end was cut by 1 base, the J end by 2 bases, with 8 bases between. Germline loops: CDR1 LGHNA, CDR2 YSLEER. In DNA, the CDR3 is TGCGCCAGCAGCCAAGTGGGCGGGACTAATGAAAAACTGTTTTTT. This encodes CASSQVGGTNEKLFF.

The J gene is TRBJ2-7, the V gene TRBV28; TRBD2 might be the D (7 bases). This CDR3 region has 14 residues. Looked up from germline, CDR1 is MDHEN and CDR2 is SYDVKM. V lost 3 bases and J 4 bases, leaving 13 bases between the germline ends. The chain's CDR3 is CASSLVRGQYEQYF. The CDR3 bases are TGTGCCAGCAGTTTGGTGCGGGGGCAGTACGAGCAGTACTTC. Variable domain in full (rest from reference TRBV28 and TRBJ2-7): DVKVTQSSRYLVKRTGEKVFLECVQDMDHENMFWYRQDPGLGLRLIYFSYDVKMKEKGDIPEGYSVSREKKERFSLILESASTNQTSMYLCASSLVRGQYEQYFGPGTRLTVT.

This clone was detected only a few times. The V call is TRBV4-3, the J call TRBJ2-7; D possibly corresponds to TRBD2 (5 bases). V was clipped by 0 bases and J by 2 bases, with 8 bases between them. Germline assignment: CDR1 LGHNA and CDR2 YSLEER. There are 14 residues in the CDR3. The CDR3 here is CASSQDRRPYEQYF. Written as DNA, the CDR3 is TGCGCCAGCAGCCAAGATCGGAGGCCCTACGAGCAGTACTTC.

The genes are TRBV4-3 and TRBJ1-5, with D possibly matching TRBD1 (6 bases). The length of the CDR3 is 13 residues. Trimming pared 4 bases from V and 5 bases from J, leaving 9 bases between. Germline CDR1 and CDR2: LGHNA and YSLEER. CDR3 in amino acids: CASSPNRDQPQHF. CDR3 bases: TGCGCCAGCAGCCCAAACAGGGATCAGCCCCAGCATTTT.

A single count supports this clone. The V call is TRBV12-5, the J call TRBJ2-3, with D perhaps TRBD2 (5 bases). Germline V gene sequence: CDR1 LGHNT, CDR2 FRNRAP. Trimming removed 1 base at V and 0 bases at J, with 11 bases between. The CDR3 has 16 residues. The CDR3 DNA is TGTGCTAGTGGTTTGGCAAATCTAGCAAGCACAGATACGCAGTATTTT. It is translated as CASGLANLASTDTQYF.

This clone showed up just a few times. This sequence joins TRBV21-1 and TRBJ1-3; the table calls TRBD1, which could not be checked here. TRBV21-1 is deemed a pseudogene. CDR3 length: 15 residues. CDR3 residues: CASSVRSTGDNTIYF. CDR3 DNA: TGTGCCAGCAGCGTCCGCTCGACAGGGGACAACACCATATATTTT.

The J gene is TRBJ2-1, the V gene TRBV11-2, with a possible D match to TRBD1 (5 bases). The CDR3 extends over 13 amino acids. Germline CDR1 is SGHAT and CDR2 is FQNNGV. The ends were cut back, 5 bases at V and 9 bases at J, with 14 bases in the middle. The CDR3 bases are TGTGCCAGCAGCGGGGCTAGGTACGGTGAGCAGTTCTTC. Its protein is CASSGARYGEQFF. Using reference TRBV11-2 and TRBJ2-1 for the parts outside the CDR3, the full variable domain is EAGVAQSPRYKIIEKRQSVAFWCNPISGHATLYWYQQILGQGPKLLIQFQNNGVVDDSQLPKDRFSAERLKGVDSTLKIQPAKLEDSAVYLCASSGARYGEQFFGPGTRLTVL.

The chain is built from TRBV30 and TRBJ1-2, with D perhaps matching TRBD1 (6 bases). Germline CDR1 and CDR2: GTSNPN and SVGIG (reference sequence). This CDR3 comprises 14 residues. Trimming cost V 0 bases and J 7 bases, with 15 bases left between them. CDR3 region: CAWSVQGTGFGYTF. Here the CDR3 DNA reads TGTGCCTGGAGTGTACAGGGAACAGGGTTTGGCTACACCTTC.

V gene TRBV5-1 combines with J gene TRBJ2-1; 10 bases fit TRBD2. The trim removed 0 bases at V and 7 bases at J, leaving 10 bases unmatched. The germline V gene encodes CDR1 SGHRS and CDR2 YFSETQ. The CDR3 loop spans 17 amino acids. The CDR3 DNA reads TGCGCCAGCAGCTTGGGGACTAGCGGCCTCTTGAGGAATGAGCAGTTCTTC. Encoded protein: CASSLGTSGLLRNEQFF.

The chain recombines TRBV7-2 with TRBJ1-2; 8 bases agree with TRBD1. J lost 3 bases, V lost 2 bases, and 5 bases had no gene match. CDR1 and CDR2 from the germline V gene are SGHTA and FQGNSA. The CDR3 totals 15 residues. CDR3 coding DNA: TGTGCCAGCAGCTTACAGGGGGCGCCTTACTATGGCTACACCTTC. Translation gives CASSLQGAPYYGYTF.

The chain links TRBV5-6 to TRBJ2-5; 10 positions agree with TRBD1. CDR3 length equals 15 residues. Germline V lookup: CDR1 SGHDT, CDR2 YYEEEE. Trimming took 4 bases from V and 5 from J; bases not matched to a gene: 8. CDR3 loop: CASSTRTGGSETQYF. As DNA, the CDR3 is TGTGCCAGCAGCACAAGGACAGGGGGAAGCGAGACCCAGTACTTC.

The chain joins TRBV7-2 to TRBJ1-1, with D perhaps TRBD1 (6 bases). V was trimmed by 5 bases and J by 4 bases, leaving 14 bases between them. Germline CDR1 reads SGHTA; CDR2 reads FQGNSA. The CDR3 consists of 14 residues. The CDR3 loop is CASSLGTWSTEAFF. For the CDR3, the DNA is TGTGCCAGCAGCCTAGGGACATGGAGCACTGAAGCTTTCTTT.